Following are 14 T cell receptor beta chains from one sample sequenced in a study of breast tumors, draining lymph nodes, adjacent tissues. TCRdb independently ran MiXCR on the multiplex PCR reads; one entry per CDR3 protein. The repertoire holds some 200,000 distinct CDR3 sequences, with roughly 31% as singletons. The lymph nodes were axillary draining lymph nodes from breast cancer patients. The sequenced material came from axillary lymph node tissue. The source of these receptors is a female donor with breast cancer. Some clones in this sample may be carry-over from other donors' samples.

This clonotype was seen at least ten times. This chain connects TRBV6-1 to TRBJ2-5; 14 nucleotides match TRBD2. The V segment lost 5 bases and the J segment 7 bases; nucleotides outside the gene matches: 12. The germline gives CDR1 MNHNS, CDR2 SASEGT. The CDR3 is made up of 17 amino acids. CDR3 DNA sequence: TGTGCCAGCAGTACCGGGACTAGCGGGGGCCGACTGGGGACCCAGTACTTC. Translation: CASSTGTSGGRLGTQYF.

Notes on this clonotype: The CDR3 does not end in the conserved phenylalanine or tryptophan, so this is likely a read error. The limits of the CDR3 on the DNA are not certain, so only TCRdb's listed CDR3 is given. The rearrangement joins TRBV10-2 to TRBJ2-3; the table's D call, TRBD1, was not checked against the DNA. From germline, CDR1 is WSHSY and CDR2 SAAADI. Inclusive of both ends, the CDR3 amounts to 9 amino acids. This CDR3 reads CASSERGPH.

This clonotype occurred many times. The rearrangement uses TRBV7-6 and TRBJ2-1, with TRBD2 matching over 10 bases. Germline CDR1 SGHVS, CDR2 FNYEAQ. V lost 5 bases to trimming and J lost 2 bases; unmatched junction nucleotides: 6. The CDR3 length is 16 residues. The CDR3 region is CASSATSGETYNEQFF. In nucleotides, the CDR3 is TGTGCCAGCAGCGCAACTAGCGGGGAGACCTACAATGAGCAGTTCTTC.

The chain links TRBV10-3 to TRBJ2-1; TRBD1 might be the D (5 bases). Germline lookup yields CDR1 ENHRY and CDR2 SYGVKD. The CDR3 length is 15 residues. V shed 4 bases and J shed 0 bases, with 10 bases lying between them. CDR3 region: CAISVGQGSYNEQFF. The DNA of the CDR3 is TGTGCCATCAGTGTTGGACAAGGCTCCTACAATGAGCAGTTCTTC.

This clonotype was seen repeatedly, ten times or more. The genes are TRBV5-1 and TRBJ2-7; possibly TRBD2 for D (5 bases). Germline values: CDR1 SGHRS, CDR2 YFSETQ. The CDR3 extends over 14 amino acids. Trimming pared 0 bases from V and 4 bases from J, leaving 11 bases between. DNA for the CDR3: TGCGCCAGCAGCTTGGCGGGGAAGGGTTACGAGCAGTACTTC. This gives the protein CASSLAGKGYEQYF.

The table lists this clonotype with many counts. The CDR3 bases are TGTGCCAGCAGTGTGGACAGGGCTTCTGCTCAGCCCCAGCATTTT. It is translated as CASSVDRASAQPQHF. V usage is TRBV2 and J usage is TRBJ1-5, with 8 positions matching TRBD1. Germline loops: CDR1 SNHLY, CDR2 FYNNEI. V lost 4 bases to trimming and J lost 6 bases; unmatched junction nucleotides: 8. The CDR3 sequence is 15 residues long.

This rearrangement joins TRBV19 to TRBJ1-6; TRBD1 agrees at 9 bases. Germline V gives CDR1 LNHDA, CDR2 SQIVND (reference sequence). V lost 1 base to trimming and J lost 10 bases; unmatched junction nucleotides: 2. CDR3 size: 14 residues. The CDR3, as DNA: TGTGCCAGTAGTATAGCGACAGGGGGATCACCCCTCCACTTT. It is translated as CASSIATGGSPLHF.

This clonotype has a count of ten or more. The chain is built from TRBV30 and TRBJ1-4, with D tentatively TRBD1 (6 bases). Trimming left V 0 bases short and J 10 bases short, with 15 bases between. Per the germline V gene, CDR1 is GTSNPN and CDR2 is SVGIG (reference sequence). This CDR3 region has 14 residues. The CDR3 DNA sequence: TGTGCCTGGAGTGTCGGGACAACTGAAGGAAAACTGTTTTTT. It codes for CAWSVGTTEGKLFF.

This clonotype was seen ten or more times. This chain links TRBV20-1 with TRBJ2-7, with 9 bases aligning to TRBD1. J was trimmed by 2 bases and V by 0 bases; bases with no gene match: 11. Germline CDR1 and CDR2: DFQATT and SNEGSKA (reference sequence). CDR3 size: 17 residues. DNA for the CDR3: TGCAGTGCTAGAGATCTAGATCCCCGGACAGGGGCCTACGAGCAGTACTTC. This sequence encodes CSARDLDPRTGAYEQYF.

Concerning this clonotype: Germline and junction disagree at one end, which may indicate a read error. The chain joins TRBV6-6 to TRBJ1-5; D remains ambiguous. This CDR3 comprises 15 residues. Germline-derived CDR1 and CDR2 are MNHNY and SVGAGI (reference sequence). The CDR3 DNA is TGTGCCAGCAGTCACTCGAGTCGTAGCAATCAGCCCCAGCATTTT. As protein: CASSHSSRSNQPQHF.

This clonotype has at least ten counts. The rearrangement joins TRBV20-1 to TRBJ2-3, with D perhaps matching TRBD2 (6 bases). This CDR3 region has 15 residues. Germline CDR1 and CDR2: DFQATT and SNEGSKA (reference sequence). V was cut by 0 bases and J by 2 bases, with 12 bases left in between. In DNA, the CDR3 is TGCAGTGCTAGAGATGGTGGCGGGGACACAGATACGCAGTATTTT. This encodes CSARDGGGDTDTQYF.

Regarding this clonotype: Possible read error: a much larger clone is one base away. V and J are TRBV30 and TRBJ2-3, with D possibly matching TRBD2 (5 bases). Germline lookup yields CDR1 GTSNPN and CDR2 SVGIG (reference sequence). The V gene lost 7 bases and the J gene lost 4 bases, with 15 bases spanning the gap. The CDR3 totals 13 residues. CDR3 in DNA: TGTGCCTTAGAAGGAGGAGGCGCAGATACGCAGTATTTT. Protein product: CALEGGGADTQYF.

This clonotype has a count of ten or more. J is TRBJ2-6 and V is TRBV20-1, with 9 bases lining up with TRBD1. CDR1 and CDR2 (germline): DFQATT, SNEGSKA (reference sequence). After removal of 6 bases from V and 12 bases from J, the junction contained 15 bases not matched to a gene. The CDR3 is 15 residues long. The CDR3 DNA sequence: TGCAGTGCGCTCCGGGACAGGGTTTCCTTTAGCGTCCTGACTTTC. It specifies CSALRDRVSFSVLTF.

In the case of this clonotype: An end of the junction differs from the germline gene, which may be a read error. The V call is TRBV7-9, the J call TRBJ1-1; the match to TRBD1 covers 7 bases. The CDR3 has 14 residues. CDR1 SEHNR and CDR2 FQNEAQ come from the germline V gene (reference sequence). CDR3 DNA sequence: TGTGCCAGCAGCAAACAGGGGTCGGGGACTGAAGCTTCCTTT. This gives the protein CASSKQGSGTEASF.